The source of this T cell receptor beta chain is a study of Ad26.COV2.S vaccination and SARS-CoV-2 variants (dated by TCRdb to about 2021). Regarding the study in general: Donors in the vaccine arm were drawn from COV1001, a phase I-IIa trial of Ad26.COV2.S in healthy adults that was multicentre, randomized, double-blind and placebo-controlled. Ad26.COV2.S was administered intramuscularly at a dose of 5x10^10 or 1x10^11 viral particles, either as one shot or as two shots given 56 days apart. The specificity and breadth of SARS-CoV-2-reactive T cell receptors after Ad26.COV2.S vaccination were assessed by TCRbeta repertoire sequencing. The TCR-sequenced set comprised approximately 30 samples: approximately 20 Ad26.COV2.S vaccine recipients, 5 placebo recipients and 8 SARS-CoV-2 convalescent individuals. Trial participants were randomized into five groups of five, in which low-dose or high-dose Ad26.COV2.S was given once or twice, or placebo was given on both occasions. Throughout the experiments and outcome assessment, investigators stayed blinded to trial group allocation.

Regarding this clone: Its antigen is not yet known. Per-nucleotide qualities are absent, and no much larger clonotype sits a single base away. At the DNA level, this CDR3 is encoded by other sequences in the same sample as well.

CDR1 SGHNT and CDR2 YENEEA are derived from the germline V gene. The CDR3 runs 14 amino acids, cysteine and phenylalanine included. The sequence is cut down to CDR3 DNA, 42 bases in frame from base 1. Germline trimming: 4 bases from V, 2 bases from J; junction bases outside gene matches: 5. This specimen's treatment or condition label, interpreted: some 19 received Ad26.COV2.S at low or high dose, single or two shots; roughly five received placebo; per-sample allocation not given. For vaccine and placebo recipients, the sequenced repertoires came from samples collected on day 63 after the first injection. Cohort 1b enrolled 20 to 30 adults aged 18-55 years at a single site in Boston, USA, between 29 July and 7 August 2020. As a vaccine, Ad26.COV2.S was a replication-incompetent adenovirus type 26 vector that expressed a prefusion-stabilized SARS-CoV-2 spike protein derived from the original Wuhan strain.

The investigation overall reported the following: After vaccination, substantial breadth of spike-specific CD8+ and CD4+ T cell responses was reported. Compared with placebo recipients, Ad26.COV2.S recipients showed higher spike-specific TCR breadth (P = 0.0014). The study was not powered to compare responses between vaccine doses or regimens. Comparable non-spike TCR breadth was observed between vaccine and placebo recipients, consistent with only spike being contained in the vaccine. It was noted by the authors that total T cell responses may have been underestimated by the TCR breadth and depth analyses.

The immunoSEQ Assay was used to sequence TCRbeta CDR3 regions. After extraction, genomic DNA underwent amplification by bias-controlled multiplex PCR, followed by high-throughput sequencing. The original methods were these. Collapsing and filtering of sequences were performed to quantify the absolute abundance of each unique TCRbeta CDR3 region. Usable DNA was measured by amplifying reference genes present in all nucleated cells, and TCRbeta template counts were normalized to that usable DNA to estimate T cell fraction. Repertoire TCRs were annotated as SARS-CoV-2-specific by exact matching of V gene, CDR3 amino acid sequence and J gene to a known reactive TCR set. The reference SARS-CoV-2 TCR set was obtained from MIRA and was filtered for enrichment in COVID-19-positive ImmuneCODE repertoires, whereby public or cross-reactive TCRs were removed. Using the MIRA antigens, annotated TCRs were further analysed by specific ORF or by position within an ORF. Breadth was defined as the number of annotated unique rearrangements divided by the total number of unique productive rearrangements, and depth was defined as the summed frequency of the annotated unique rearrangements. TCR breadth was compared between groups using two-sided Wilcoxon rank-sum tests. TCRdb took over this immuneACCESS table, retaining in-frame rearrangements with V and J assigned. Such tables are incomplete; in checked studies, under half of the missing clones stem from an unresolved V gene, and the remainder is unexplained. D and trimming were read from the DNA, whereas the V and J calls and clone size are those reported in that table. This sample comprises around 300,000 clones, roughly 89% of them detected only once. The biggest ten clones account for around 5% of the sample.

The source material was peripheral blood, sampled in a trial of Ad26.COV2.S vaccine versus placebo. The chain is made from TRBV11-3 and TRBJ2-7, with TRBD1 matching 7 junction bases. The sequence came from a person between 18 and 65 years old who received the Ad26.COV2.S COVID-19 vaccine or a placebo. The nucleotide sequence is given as TGTGCCAGCAGCTCCCGGGACAGCCCCTACGAGCAGTACTTC. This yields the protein CASSSRDSPYEQYF.